The 11 T cell receptor beta chains presented below share a single source sample, sequenced in a study of PD-1 blockade in classical Hodgkin lymphoma. Sequenced by immunoSEQ multiplex PCR; TCRdb stores in-frame clones only, minus some. Of roughly 52,000 clones listed, around nine tenths are singletons. Time point given: cycle 4 day 1 (C4D1), after more than five weeks of nivolumab. The patients all showed relapse after autologous stem cell transplantation, while their brentuximab vedotin exposure varied. The specimen was peripheral blood mononuclear cells (PBMCs), collected before the fourth cycle of nivolumab. The source of these receptors is a human donor with classical Hodgkin lymphoma.

This clone was seen more than once but under ten times. Other DNA variants within this sample encode the same CDR3. J is TRBJ2-7 and V is TRBV23-1, with TRBD1 as a possible D gene (6 bases). TRBV23-1 is labeled an ORF, and its function is uncertain. The V and J ends lost 2 bases and 4 bases respectively, with 9 bases between them. The CDR3 is 13 amino acids. CDR3 DNA sequence: TGCGCCAGCAGTCAACCGGACAGATACGAGCAGTACTTC. This translates into CASSQPDRYEQYF.

This clone was observed once. The CDR3 here is CASTNPTGPTYEQYF. DNA of the CDR3: TGTGCCAGCACCAATCCGACAGGCCCCACCTACGAGCAGTACTTC. This sequence joins TRBV28 and TRBJ2-7, with a weak D call TRBD1 (6 bases). The V gene's germline CDR1 is MDHEN and CDR2 SYDVKM. The CDR3 is 15 residues long. Between the trimmed V and J ends, which lost 7 bases and 2 bases, there was a span of 18 bases.

V gene TRBV4-2 combines with J gene TRBJ2-1; 10 nucleotides line up with TRBD2. This CDR3 region has 18 residues. Germline V CDR1 and CDR2: LGHNA, YNFKEQ. The J segment lost 0 bases and the V segment lost 0 bases, leaving 5 bases of the junction unmatched. This CDR3 reads CASSQDPLAGASYNEQFF. DNA for the CDR3: TGTGCCAGCAGCCAAGATCCCCTAGCGGGAGCCTCCTACAATGAGCAGTTCTTC.

The rearrangement uses TRBV10-3 and TRBJ2-5; 10 bases fit TRBD1. After removal of 10 bases from V and 5 bases from J, the junction contained 1 base not matched to a gene. The germline V gene encodes CDR1 ENHRY and CDR2 SYGVKD. This CDR3 spans 11 amino acids. In DNA, the CDR3 is TGTGCCACGACAGGGGGCGAGACCCAGTACTTC. Its protein product is CATTGGETQYF.

The J gene is TRBJ2-1, the V gene TRBV9; 7 nucleotides align to TRBD2. Germline assignment: CDR1 SGDLS and CDR2 YYNGEE. CDR3 length: 14 residues. Trimming took 3 bases from V and 10 from J; bases not matched to a gene: 10. The CDR3: CASSGGSGADEQFF. The CDR3 DNA is TGTGCCAGCAGCGGAGGGAGCGGGGCCGACGAGCAGTTCTTC.

The chain carries TRBV19 and TRBJ1-4; D is ambiguous. The length of the CDR3 is 13 residues. V was pared by 3 bases and J by 3 bases, with 5 bases between. Per germline, CDR1 LNHDA and CDR2 SQIVND (reference sequence). This chain's CDR3 is CASSIGPNEKLFF. The CDR3 bases are TGTGCCAGTAGTATTGGGCCTAATGAAAAACTGTTTTTT. The whole variable domain, remainder taken from reference TRBV19 and TRBJ1-4, is DGGITQSPKYLFRKEGQNVTLSCEQNLNHDAMYWYRQDPGQGLRLIYYSQIVNDFQKGDIAEGYSVSREKKESFPLTVTSAQKNPTAFYLCASSIGPNEKLFFGSGTQLSVL.

The gene calls are TRBV5-1 and TRBJ1-3; D gene ambiguous. The germline V gene has CDR1 SGHRS and CDR2 YFSETQ. The CDR3 spans 17 residues. The V gene lost 1 base and the J gene lost 4 bases, with 18 bases spanning the gap. The CDR3 sequence is CASSLSGPTAGGNTIYF. As DNA, the CDR3 is TGCGCCAGCAGCTTGTCTGGACCCACGGCGGGAGGAAACACCATATATTTT.

In this sample, this clone turned up once. V usage is TRBV4-1 and J usage is TRBJ2-1, with 8 bases identical to TRBD2. V dropped 2 bases and J dropped 9; count of bases not matched to a gene: 9. The CDR3 covers 15 residues. The germline V gene has CDR1 MGHRA and CDR2 YSYEKL. CDR3 region: CASSQLAGTLSEQFF. In DNA, the CDR3 is TGCGCCAGCAGCCAATTAGCGGGAACCCTCAGTGAGCAGTTCTTC.

The rearrangement links TRBV10-3 to TRBJ2-2, with 7 bases that match TRBD2. CDR1 ENHRY and CDR2 SYGVKD come from the germline V gene. The V and J ends lost 6 bases and 5 bases, in that order; junction bases with no gene match: 9. The CDR3 covers 15 residues. In DNA, the CDR3 is TGTGCCATCAGACCCACGGGAGGAAGAACCGGGGAGCTGTTTTTT. Its translation is CAIRPTGGRTGELFF.

This rearrangement joins TRBV5-1 to TRBJ1-4, with TRBD1 matching 8 bases. The CDR3 is 15 amino acids. Germline assignment: CDR1 SGHRS and CDR2 YFSETQ. V gave up 4 bases and J gave up 8 bases; unmatched junction bases: 10. CDR3 region: CASSPWPDREEKLFF. As DNA, the CDR3 is TGCGCCAGCAGCCCTTGGCCGGACAGGGAGGAAAAACTGTTTTTT.

The chain carries TRBV5-6 and TRBJ2-5, with TRBD1 matching 8 bases. Germline values: CDR1 SGHDT, CDR2 YYEEEE. The CDR3 extends over 18 amino acids. Trimming cost V 4 bases and J 0 bases; bases outside gene matches: 14. The CDR3 sequence: CASSHGTGYRADQETQYF. CDR3 nucleotide sequence: TGTGCCAGCAGCCACGGGACAGGATATCGGGCGGACCAAGAGACCCAGTACTTC.